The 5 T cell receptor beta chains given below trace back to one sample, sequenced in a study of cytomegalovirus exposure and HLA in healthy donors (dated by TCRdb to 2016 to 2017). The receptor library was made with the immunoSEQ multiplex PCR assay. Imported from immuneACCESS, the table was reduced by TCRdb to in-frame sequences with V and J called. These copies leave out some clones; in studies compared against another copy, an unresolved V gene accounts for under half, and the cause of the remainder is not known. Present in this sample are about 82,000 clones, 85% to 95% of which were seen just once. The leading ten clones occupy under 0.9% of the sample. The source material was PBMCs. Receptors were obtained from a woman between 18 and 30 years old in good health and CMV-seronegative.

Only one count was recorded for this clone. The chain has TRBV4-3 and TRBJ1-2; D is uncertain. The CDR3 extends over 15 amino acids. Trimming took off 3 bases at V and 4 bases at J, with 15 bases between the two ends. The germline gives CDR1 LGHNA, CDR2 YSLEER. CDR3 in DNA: TGCGCCAGCAGCCATTCTAGCGCGTTTGCCTATGGCTACACCTTC. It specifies CASSHSSAFAYGYTF.

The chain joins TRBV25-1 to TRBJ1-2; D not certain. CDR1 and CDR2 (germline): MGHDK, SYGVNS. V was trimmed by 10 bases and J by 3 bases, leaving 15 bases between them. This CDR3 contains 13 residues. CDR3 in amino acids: CATSSRGDYGYTF. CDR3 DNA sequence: TGTGCCACCTCCTCAAGAGGAGACTATGGCTACACCTTC.

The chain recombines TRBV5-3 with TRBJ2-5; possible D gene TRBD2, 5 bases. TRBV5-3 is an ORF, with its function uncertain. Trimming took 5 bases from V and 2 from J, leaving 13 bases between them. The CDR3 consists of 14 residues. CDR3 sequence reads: CARRGFREQETQYF. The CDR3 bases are TGTGCCAGAAGGGGCTTTAGGGAGCAAGAGACCCAGTACTTC.

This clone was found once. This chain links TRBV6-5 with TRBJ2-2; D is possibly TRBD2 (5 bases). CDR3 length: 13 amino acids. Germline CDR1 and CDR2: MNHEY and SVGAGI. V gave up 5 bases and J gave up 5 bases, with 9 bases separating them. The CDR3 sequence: CASSRPGTGELFF. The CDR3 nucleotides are TGTGCCAGCAGTCGTCCGGGGACCGGGGAGCTGTTTTTT.

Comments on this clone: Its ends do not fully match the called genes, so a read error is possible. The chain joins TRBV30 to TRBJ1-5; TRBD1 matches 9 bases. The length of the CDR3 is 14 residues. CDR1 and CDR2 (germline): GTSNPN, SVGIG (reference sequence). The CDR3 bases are TGTGCCTGGAGTGTAACCGGACAGGGGAGGCCCCGGCATTTT. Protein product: CAWSVTGQGRPRHF.